Below, 24 T cell receptor beta chains from the same sample are listed, as sequenced in a study of blood T cell repertoires in COVID-19. The table came from immunoSEQ multiplex PCR; TCRdb's copy has only in-frame clones and leaves some out. The table records over 450,000 clones, roughly nine tenths of them present only once. The sequenced sample was peripheral blood. The receptor source for this set is a woman aged 45-59 years with COVID-19, enrolled during active disease.

This sequence joins TRBV5-1 and TRBJ1-2, with no clear D. CDR1 is SGHRS and CDR2 is YFSETQ in the germline V gene. Between the trimmed V and J ends, which lost 0 bases and 4 bases, there was a span of 13 bases. The CDR3 has 15 amino acids. In nucleotides, the CDR3 is TGCGCCAGCAGCTTGGCCGGTACCCTCTCCTATGGCTACACCTTC. It encodes CASSLAGTLSYGYTF.

The chain combines TRBV4-1 with TRBJ1-1, with D possibly being TRBD1 (6 bases). The CDR3 contains 13 residues. Trimming removed 1 base from V and 7 bases from J, with 10 bases in between. In germline, CDR1 is MGHRA, CDR2 YSYEKL. In nucleotides, the CDR3 is TGCGCCAGCAGCCAAGTGGGGGCCCATGAAGCTTTCTTT. It yields the protein CASSQVGAHEAFF.

This clone turned up a few times. The rearrangement joins TRBV28 to TRBJ2-7, with D possibly being TRBD2 (6 bases). The CDR3 spans 14 residues. V was cut by 6 bases and J by 7 bases, with 19 bases left in between. The germline V gene has CDR1 MDHEN and CDR2 SYDVKM. CDR3 loop: CASSLLGTLGEQYF. As DNA, the CDR3 is TGTGCCAGCAGCCTCCTAGGGACTCTAGGTGAGCAGTACTTC.

This clone was seen a single time. The chain employs TRBV7-9 and TRBJ1-1; D uncertain. Per the germline V gene, CDR1 is SEHNR and CDR2 is FQNEAQ (reference sequence). Trimming pared 0 bases from V and 1 base from J, leaving 15 bases between. The CDR3 is made up of 17 amino acids. CDR3 sequence (DNA): TGTGCCAGCAGCTTAGCACTTTCGACATTCAGGAACACTGAAGCTTTCTTT. As protein: CASSLALSTFRNTEAFF.

DNA for the CDR3: TGTGCCAGCAGCTCCCGACAGGGATTGTATGAAAAACTGTTTTTT. This encodes CASSSRQGLYEKLFF. This sequence joins TRBV9 and TRBJ1-4, with 7 bases identical to TRBD1. V dropped 4 bases and J dropped 6; count of bases not matched to a gene: 9. The V gene's germline CDR1 is SGDLS and CDR2 YYNGEE. This CDR3 is 15 amino acids long.

This chain uses TRBV9 with TRBJ2-7, with TRBD2 as a possible D gene (5 bases). The CDR3 has 12 residues. V was cut by 4 bases and J by 3 bases, with 8 bases left in between. Germline V CDR1 and CDR2: SGDLS, YYNGEE. Here the CDR3 reads CASSRTGYEQYF. The CDR3 DNA is TGTGCCAGCAGCAGGACTGGCTACGAGCAGTACTTC.

The V call is TRBV30, the J call TRBJ1-5; TRBD1 is a possible D gene (6 bases). Trimming took 5 bases from V and 4 from J, leaving 18 bases between them. The CDR3 has 15 amino acids. CDR1 GTSNPN and CDR2 SVGIG come from the germline V gene (reference sequence). This CDR3 is CAWGPVDSLNQPQHF. As DNA, the CDR3 is TGTGCCTGGGGACCCGTGGACAGTCTTAATCAGCCCCAGCATTTT. The whole variable domain, remainder taken from reference TRBV30 and TRBJ1-5, is SQTIHQWPATLVQPVGSPLSLECTVEGTSNPNLYWYRQAAGRGLQLLFYSVGIGQISSEVPQNLSASRPQDRQFILSSKKLLLSDSGFYLCAWGPVDSLNQPQHFGDGTRLSIL.

The rearrangement uses TRBV19 and TRBJ2-3, with TRBD2 identical over 8 bases. The germline CDR1 and CDR2 sequences are LNHDA and SQIVND (reference sequence). This CDR3 spans 15 amino acids. J gave up 0 bases and V 7 bases, and 6 bases lay outside the gene matches. As DNA, the CDR3 is TGTGCCAGTACCCCAGCGGGGGCTAGCACAGATACGCAGTATTTT. As protein: CASTPAGASTDTQYF. The full variable domain, its missing parts supplied by reference TRBV19 and TRBJ2-3, is DGGITQSPKYLFRKEGQNVTLSCEQNLNHDAMYWYRQDPGQGLRLIYYSQIVNDFQKGDIAEGYSVSREKKESFPLTVTSAQKNPTAFYLCASTPAGASTDTQYFGPGTRLTVL.

This clone is a singleton in its sample. This chain links TRBV25-1 with TRBJ2-1; D may be TRBD2 (5 bases). This CDR3 comprises 13 residues. Per germline, CDR1 MGHDK and CDR2 SYGVNS. V was clipped by 0 bases and J by 9 bases, with 9 bases between them. CDR3 sequence reads: CASSEYGGGEQFF. CDR3 DNA sequence: TGTGCCAGCAGTGAATATGGCGGAGGTGAGCAGTTCTTC.

The rearrangement uses TRBV18 and TRBJ2-6; D is uncertain. The V end lost 0 bases, the J end lost 0 bases, and 15 bases lay between the germline ends. The CDR3 totals 19 residues. Germline V gene lookup returns CDR1 KGHSH and CDR2 LQKENI. The CDR3 sequence is CASSPPKTAASSGANVLTF. As DNA, the CDR3 is TGTGCCAGCTCACCACCTAAAACGGCTGCTAGCTCTGGGGCCAACGTCCTGACTTTC.

The chain employs TRBV11-2 and TRBJ1-2; 8 positions agree with TRBD1. CDR3 length: 14 residues. V gave up 5 bases and J gave up 8 bases; unmatched junction bases: 10. CDR1 is SGHAT and CDR2 is FQNNGV in the germline V gene. CDR3 loop: CASSAITGGGGYTF. The CDR3, as DNA: TGTGCCAGCAGCGCCATTACAGGGGGTGGGGGCTACACCTTC.

This sequence joins TRBV10-2 and TRBJ2-3; 10 bases are shared with TRBD1. Trimming at V came to 6 bases and at J to 6 bases, leaving 9 bases not matched to a gene. From germline, CDR1 is WSHSY and CDR2 SAAADI. This CDR3 region has 15 residues. This CDR3 is CASRTSTGGADTQYF. Here the CDR3 DNA reads TGCGCCAGCAGGACATCGACAGGGGGCGCGGATACGCAGTATTTT.

This clone showed up just once. The rearrangement uses TRBV19 and TRBJ1-4; TRBD1 might be the D (6 bases). Trimming shortened V by 4 bases and J by 7 bases, and 16 bases separated the two germline ends. The CDR3 covers 15 residues. In germline, CDR1 is LNHDA, CDR2 SQIVND (reference sequence). The CDR3 DNA sequence: TGTGCCAGTAGTACCCAACAGGGATATGGTGAAAAACTGTTTTTT. Its translation is CASSTQQGYGEKLFF.

The V and J genes are TRBV19 and TRBJ1-6; D is perhaps TRBD1 (5 bases). This CDR3 region has 15 residues. Germline CDR1 LNHDA, CDR2 SQIVND (reference sequence). The ends were cut back, 5 bases at V and 4 bases at J, with 12 bases in the middle. The CDR3 is CASSSLTEYNSPLHF. CDR3 bases: TGTGCCAGTAGTTCCTTGACAGAGTATAATTCACCCCTCCACTTT.

The V gene is TRBV13, the J gene TRBJ2-1; 7 bases map to TRBD2. This CDR3 contains 16 residues. Per germline, CDR1 PRHDT and CDR2 FYEKMQ (reference sequence). J lost 4 bases, V lost 4 bases, and 10 bases had no gene match. The CDR3 spells CASSYRLAGDYNEQFF. CDR3 nucleotides: TGTGCCAGCAGCTACCGACTAGCCGGGGATTACAATGAGCAGTTCTTC.

This chain links TRBV30 with TRBJ2-7; the D is unclear. V was pared by 0 bases and J by 3 bases, with 3 bases between. The CDR3 is 11 amino acids. The germline V gene encodes CDR1 GTSNPN and CDR2 SVGIG (reference sequence). The CDR3 nucleotides are TGTGCCTGGAGTGTATACTACGAGCAGTACTTC. Translated: CAWSVYYEQYF.

The chain is built from TRBV9 and TRBJ2-3; 9 positions match TRBD2. Germline V gene sequence: CDR1 SGDLS, CDR2 YYNGEE. CDR3 size: 15 residues. Unmatched junction bases numbered 9, after V lost 6 bases and J lost 4 bases. CDR3 sequence (DNA): TGTGCCAGCACCAGAGGGCGGGGGGGGCCAGATACGCAGTATTTT. This sequence encodes CASTRGRGGPDTQYF.

The CDR3 is CASSPLQGGSYNEQFF. The CDR3, as DNA: TGTGCCAGCAGCCCACTCCAGGGGGGATCCTACAATGAGCAGTTCTTC. This chain links TRBV5-4 with TRBJ2-1, with D possibly TRBD1 on 7 matching bases. This CDR3 region has 16 residues. Per germline, CDR1 SGHNT and CDR2 YYREEE (reference sequence). The ends were cut back, 4 bases at V and 1 base at J, with 15 bases in the middle.

The chain has TRBV30 and TRBJ1-3; perhaps TRBD1 as D (6 bases). This CDR3 has 16 residues. CDR1 and CDR2 from the germline V gene are GTSNPN and SVGIG (reference sequence). The V and J ends lost 2 bases and 0 bases respectively, with 14 bases between them. CDR3 bases: TGTGCCTGGAGTCCAGACAGGACCCACTCTGGAAACACCATATATTTT. Protein: CAWSPDRTHSGNTIYF. The whole variable domain, filled in from reference TRBV30 and TRBJ1-3, reads SQTIHQWPATLVQPVGSPLSLECTVEGTSNPNLYWYRQAAGRGLQLLFYSVGIGQISSEVPQNLSASRPQDRQFILSSKKLLLSDSGFYLCAWSPDRTHSGNTIYFGEGSWLTVV.

V gene TRBV5-1 combines with J gene TRBJ2-4; possible D gene TRBD1, 5 bases. This CDR3 comprises 17 residues. CDR1 and CDR2 (germline): SGHRS, YFSETQ. Trimming left V 0 bases short and J 7 bases short, with 20 bases between. CDR3 DNA: TGCGCCAGCAGCTTGGGGTGGGGTCAGGGAACCGGGAACATTCAGTACTTC. Translating gives CASSLGWGQGTGNIQYF.

The V gene is TRBV3-1 (or the pseudogene TRBV3-2), the J gene TRBJ1-4; tentatively, D is TRBD1 (5 bases). Germline V gives CDR1 LGHDT, CDR2 YNNKEL (reference sequence). Trimming shortened V by 4 bases and J by 1 base, and 13 bases separated the two germline ends. This CDR3 is 16 amino acids long. CDR3: CASSPREAGTNEKLFF. For the CDR3, the DNA is TGTGCCAGCAGCCCCAGGGAGGCCGGAACTAATGAAAAACTGTTTTTT.

This sequence joins TRBV7-8 and TRBJ2-3; the match to TRBD2 covers 11 bases. After removal of 3 bases from V and 3 bases from J, the junction contained 5 bases not matched to a gene. CDR3 size: 16 residues. Germline V gene lookup returns CDR1 SGHVS and CDR2 FQNEAQ. CDR3 region: CASSFLAGGGTDTQYF. The CDR3 region has the DNA TGTGCCAGCAGCTTCCTAGCGGGGGGAGGTACAGATACGCAGTATTTT.

The rearrangement joins TRBV5-1 to TRBJ2-5; 8 bases line up with TRBD2. The ends lost 0 bases at V and 5 bases at J; junction bases unmatched: 6. Per germline, CDR1 SGHRS and CDR2 YFSETQ. The CDR3 length is 15 residues. The CDR3 bases are TGCGCCAGCAGCTTGGTAACGGGGGGGTCCGAGACCCAGTACTTC. Residues: CASSLVTGGSETQYF.

This clone was observed a few times. The same CDR3 can be traced to other DNA sequences in this sample. The CDR3 DNA follows: TGTGCCAGCAGCCCATACAATGAGCAGTTCTTC. This translates into CASSPYNEQFF. The V gene is TRBV2, the J gene TRBJ2-1; D gene uncertain. The CDR3 contains 11 residues. Trimming left V 6 bases short and J 4 bases short, with 4 bases between. From germline, CDR1 is SNHLY and CDR2 FYNNEI.